A selection of T cell receptor beta chains follows, all from one sample in a study of T cell repertoires in cytomegalovirus infection. Each CDR3 protein gets one entry after TCRdb re-called the reads with MiXCR. Altogether more than 150,000 distinct CDR3 sequences are present, roughly a fifth being singletons, with the ten largest covering about 2.9%. Sequenced material: PBMCs. These receptors originate from a human donor in good health (CMV status not recorded). Some clones in this sample may be carry-over from other donors' samples. CDR3s leave out the opening cysteine and the closing phenylalanine or tryptophan. The order of the fields is CDR3 protein, V gene, clone size, J gene. Clone size is shown for a subset of rows, as once, few, many or a class of expanded clone.

CDR3: ASSLRLAGERGNEQF
V: TRBV7-6
size: many
J: TRBJ2-1

CDR3: ASSISPGSQKAGELF
V: TRBV19
size: -
J: TRBJ2-2

CDR3: ASSGGLIGYGYT
V: TRBV25-1
size: few
J: TRBJ1-2

CDR3: GGAANTGELF
V: TRBV12-5
size: few
J: TRBJ2-2

CDR3: ASRLRDNEQF
V: TRBV5-4
size: -
J: TRBJ2-1

CDR3: ASRLQTGGTEQF
V: TRBV12-3/TRBV12-4
size: -
J: TRBJ2-1

CDR3: ASSLTGTSRNQPQH
V: TRBV5-6
size: few
J: TRBJ1-5

CDR3: AISEKKGAGLFYGYT
V: TRBV10-3
size: -
J: TRBJ1-2

CDR3: ASSPTGGQSSYNEQF
V: TRBV27
size: -
J: TRBJ2-1

CDR3: ASTYGTQGNTGELF
V: TRBV6-5
size: -
J: TRBJ2-2

CDR3: ASSEFYGTGELF
V: TRBV6-1
size: many
J: TRBJ2-2

CDR3: ASSSTSGSYNEQF
V: TRBV7-3
size: -
J: TRBJ2-1

CDR3: ASSPRQGYTDTQY
V: TRBV5-6
size: -
J: TRBJ2-3

CDR3: ASSLDGSPLH
V: TRBV28
size: many
J: TRBJ1-6

CDR3: ASSLARGTTSGANVLT
V: TRBV7-2
size: few
J: TRBJ2-6

CDR3: ASSPGGYKNIQY
V: TRBV7-2
size: many
J: TRBJ2-4

CDR3: ASSRYGGARF
V: TRBV12-3/TRBV12-4
size: -
J: TRBJ2-1

CDR3: SAAIAGVQDTQY
V: TRBV20-1
size: -
J: TRBJ2-3

CDR3: SAGSDREGNQPQH
V: TRBV20-1
size: many
J: TRBJ1-5

CDR3: ASSTGRWGEAF
V: TRBV12-3/TRBV12-4
size: -
J: TRBJ1-1

CDR3: ASRLQGYEQY
V: TRBV12-3/TRBV12-4
size: -
J: TRBJ2-7

CDR3: ASSLVWDPEAF
V: TRBV5-4
size: -
J: TRBJ1-1

CDR3: SARGTAGQSGNTIY
V: TRBV20-1
size: -
J: TRBJ1-3

CDR3: ASAEASFHYGYT
V: TRBV6-2/TRBV6-3
size: many
J: TRBJ1-2

CDR3: ASSVQGRRQPQH
V: TRBV7-9
size: few
J: TRBJ1-5

CDR3: ASSYSRSYNEQF
V: TRBV6-5
size: -
J: TRBJ2-1

CDR3: ASSLTSGRSDTQY
V: TRBV7-2
size: many
J: TRBJ2-3

CDR3: ASSSSPGNLGTGELF
V: TRBV7-6
size: many
J: TRBJ2-2

CDR3: ASSLGGPREQF
V: TRBV5-6
size: -
J: TRBJ2-1

CDR3: ASSPQGGWATSGNDEQF
V: TRBV7-2
size: many
J: TRBJ2-1

CDR3: SAREGSRGIPSAWGDGYT
V: TRBV20-1
size: few
J: TRBJ1-2

CDR3: ASSLAGVQETQY
V: TRBV5-1
size: -
J: TRBJ2-5

CDR3: ASRSGQTRLASHEQY
V: TRBV6-6
size: -
J: TRBJ2-7

CDR3: ASIVGEELQPQH
V: TRBV9
size: -
J: TRBJ1-5

CDR3: ASSSRDSNYGYT
V: TRBV7-8
size: few
J: TRBJ1-2

CDR3: ASSLGVGELF
V: TRBV7-8
size: many
J: TRBJ2-2

CDR3: ASLTEQGGKQPQH
V: TRBV5-8
size: -
J: TRBJ1-5

CDR3: ASSRSGGNTEAF
V: TRBV5-1
size: -
J: TRBJ1-1

CDR3: ASSLENRVDTEAF
V: TRBV5-1
size: few
J: TRBJ1-1